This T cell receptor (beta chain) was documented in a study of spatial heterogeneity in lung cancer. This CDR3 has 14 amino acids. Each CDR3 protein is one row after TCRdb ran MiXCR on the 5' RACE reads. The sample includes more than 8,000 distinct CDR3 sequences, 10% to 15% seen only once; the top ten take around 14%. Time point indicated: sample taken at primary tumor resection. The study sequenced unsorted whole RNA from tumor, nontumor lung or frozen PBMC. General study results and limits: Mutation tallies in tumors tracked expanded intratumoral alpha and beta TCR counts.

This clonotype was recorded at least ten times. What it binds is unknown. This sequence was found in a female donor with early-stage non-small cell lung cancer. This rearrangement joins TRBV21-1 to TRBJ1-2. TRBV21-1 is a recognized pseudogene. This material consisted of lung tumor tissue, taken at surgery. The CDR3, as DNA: TGTGCCAGCAGCAAGCATGGGGTTGACTATGGCTACACCTTC. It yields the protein CASSKHGVDYGYTF.